This passage covers 21 T cell receptor beta chains from one sample sequenced in a study of shared clonotypes between healthy human individuals (TCRdb year 2020). The library was produced with the immunoSEQ multiplex PCR assay. TCRdb mirrors the immuneACCESS table, restricted to in-frame sequences. Some clones are absent from its copies; in checked studies, under half trace to an unresolved V gene, and the reason for the others is unknown. This sample holds more than 550,000 clones; 92% were observed only once. Of the sample, approximately 25% falls within the top ten clones. CD8 naive samples were CD45RO-negative cells positively selected for CCR7, giving a CD45RA+CCR7+ population that excluded TemRA cells. Specimen: naive CD8+ T cells sorted from blood. What this sample's cell subset or site label stands for: CD45RA+CCR7+. These receptors were collected from a young man in good health.

The V call is TRBV19, the J call TRBJ1-1; TRBD1 is a possible D gene (5 bases). The germline V gene has CDR1 LNHDA and CDR2 SQIVND (reference sequence). The CDR3 is 12 residues long. CDR3 sequence reads: CASDPGVTEAFF. CDR3 DNA sequence: TGTGCTTCGGACCCGGGGGTCACTGAAGCTTTCTTT.

A single count supports this clone. This chain connects TRBV28 to TRBJ2-7, with TRBD1 matching over 12 bases. There are 14 residues in the CDR3. The ends lost 6 bases at V and 7 bases at J; junction bases unmatched: 7. Germline-derived CDR1 and CDR2 are MDHEN and SYDVKM. The DNA for the CDR3 is TGTGCCAGCAGAGCCCGGGACAGGGGGCATGAGCAGTACTTC. It encodes CASRARDRGHEQYF.

The chain carries TRBV7-3 and TRBJ2-1; D may be TRBD2 (5 bases). V lost 4 bases, J lost 2 bases, and 12 bases lay in between. The CDR3 loop spans 15 amino acids. Germline CDR1 SGHTA, CDR2 FQGTGA. Written as DNA, the CDR3 is TGTGCCAGCAGCTACAACGGAGGTCCCTACAATGAGCAGTTCTTC. Translated: CASSYNGGPYNEQFF.

The chain links TRBV28 to TRBJ1-2; the D is unclear. V lost 1 base, J lost 2 bases, and 5 bases lay in between. Germline V gene lookup returns CDR1 MDHEN and CDR2 SYDVKM. This CDR3 region has 13 residues. CDR3 sequence: CASSLSDNYGYTF. In DNA form, the CDR3 reads TGTGCCAGCAGTTTATCTGACAACTATGGCTACACCTTC.

The chain uses TRBV4-2 and TRBJ2-3; the D gene is possibly TRBD1 (6 bases). The germline V gene encodes CDR1 LGHNA and CDR2 YNFKEQ. The CDR3 is 20 residues long. Trimming removed 3 bases from V and 2 bases from J, with 27 bases in between. Written as DNA, the CDR3 is TGTGCCAGCAGCCATAGCTTGATGGGGACATTGCCCCCTACCACAGATACGCAGTATTTT. This encodes CASSHSLMGTLPPTTDTQYF.

The chain combines TRBV11-2 with TRBJ1-1, with 7 bases aligning to TRBD1. This CDR3 has 16 residues. V trimming: 1 base; J trimming: 0 bases; junction bases outside the gene matches: 5. Germline loops: CDR1 SGHAT, CDR2 FQNNGV. CDR3 region: CASSLGQGRLNTEAFF. In nucleotides, the CDR3 is TGTGCCAGCAGCTTAGGACAGGGCCGTCTGAACACTGAAGCTTTCTTT.

This clone has a handful of counts. The same CDR3 is also encoded by other DNA sequences in this sample. V and J are TRBV7-9 and TRBJ2-7; D is unresolved. The CDR3 has 10 residues. The V gene lost 2 bases and the J gene lost 4 bases, with 0 bases spanning the gap. Looked up from germline, CDR1 is SEHNR and CDR2 is FQNEAQ (reference sequence). DNA for the CDR3: TGTGCCAGCAGCTTATACGAGCAGTACTTC. As protein: CASSLYEQYF.

The chain carries TRBV18 and TRBJ1-5; D ambiguous. Trimming removed 2 bases from V and 0 bases from J, with 20 bases in between. Germline loops: CDR1 KGHSH, CDR2 LQKENI. The CDR3 runs to 19 residues. The CDR3 DNA is TGTGCCAGCTCACCAGAGATAGGTCATACCTCCTATAGCAATCAGCCCCAGCATTTT. Translating it yields CASSPEIGHTSYSNQPQHF. The variable domain in full, completed from reference TRBV18 and TRBJ1-5, reads NAGVMQNPRHLVRRRGQEARLRCSPMKGHSHVYWYRQLPEEGLKFMVYLQKENIIDESGMPKERFSAEFPKEGPSILRIQQVVRGDSAAYFCASSPEIGHTSYSNQPQHFGDGTRLSIL.

The chain is built from TRBV29-1 and TRBJ2-3; 11 nucleotides align to TRBD1. With V trimmed by 2 bases and J by 1 base, 2 bases remained unmatched. Germline loops: CDR1 SQVTM, CDR2 ANQGSEA. This CDR3 is 15 amino acids long. CDR3 nucleotide sequence: TGCAGCGTTGAAACGGACAGGGGGCGCACAGATACGCAGTATTTT. Amino acid sequence: CSVETDRGRTDTQYF.

The V gene is TRBV27, the J gene TRBJ2-3, with 11 positions matching TRBD2. V lost 4 bases to trimming and J lost 14 bases; unmatched junction nucleotides: 14. This CDR3 region has 15 residues. Germline loops: CDR1 MNHEY, CDR2 SMNVEV (reference sequence). CDR3: CASSSRLAGPVGWYF. DNA for the CDR3: TGTGCCAGCAGTTCACGACTAGCGGGGCCCGTAGGTTGGTATTTT.

The gene calls are TRBV13 and TRBJ2-5, with 7 bases matching TRBD2. Germline V gene sequence: CDR1 PRHDT, CDR2 FYEKMQ (reference sequence). V gave up 5 bases and J gave up 3 bases; unmatched junction bases: 9. This CDR3 has 15 residues. The CDR3 is CASSLTGTTEETQYF. The CDR3 nucleotides are TGTGCCAGCAGCCTAACCGGGACTACGGAAGAGACCCAGTACTTC.

This chain links TRBV29-1 with TRBJ2-3, with TRBD2 matching over 7 bases. Germline-derived CDR1 and CDR2 are SQVTM and ANQGSEA. The CDR3 covers 14 residues. V lost 2 bases to trimming and J lost 5 bases; unmatched junction nucleotides: 7. This CDR3 reads CSVEWAGREDTQYF. CDR3 nucleotides: TGCAGCGTTGAATGGGCAGGGAGGGAAGATACGCAGTATTTT.

Comments on this clone: In the same sample, other DNA sequences code for this CDR3. J is TRBJ2-7 and V is TRBV5-1, with D possibly called TRBD1 or TRBD2 (5 bases each). Germline CDR1 is SGHRS and CDR2 is YFSETQ. This CDR3 has 13 amino acids. Trimming pared 4 bases from V and 2 bases from J, leaving 10 bases between. In DNA form, the CDR3 reads TGCGCCAGCAGCCCCGGGACGGCCTACGAGCAGTACTTC. Translation: CASSPGTAYEQYF.

V and J are TRBV21-1 and TRBJ2-7; the table's D gene call, TRBD2, was not cross checked with the DNA. TRBV21-1 is reported as a pseudogene. The CDR3 extends over 13 amino acids. The CDR3 loop is CASSKIPVDEQYF. In nucleotides, the CDR3 is TGTGCCAGCAGCAAAATCCCTGTTGACGAGCAGTACTTC.

This clone was recorded once. A much larger clone sits a single nucleotide away, making a read error possible. The V call is TRBV7-9, the J call TRBJ2-7, with 9 bases lining up with TRBD1. Looked up from germline, CDR1 is SEHNR and CDR2 is FQNEAQ (reference sequence). Unmatched junction bases numbered 5, after V lost 6 bases and J lost 2 bases. This CDR3 has 14 amino acids. Here the CDR3 reads CASRTGTGPYEQYF. As DNA, the CDR3 is TGTGCCAGCAGAACCGGGACAGGGCCCTACGAGCAGTACTTC.

The gene calls are TRBV15 and TRBJ2-3; no definite D call. V was pared by 0 bases and J by 2 bases, with 12 bases between. Germline V gene sequence: CDR1 LNHNV, CDR2 YYDKDF (reference sequence). The CDR3 runs 16 residues. Written as DNA, the CDR3 is TGTGCCACCAGCAGAGATTCCCTCGCACCCACAGATACGCAGTATTTT. Amino acids: CATSRDSLAPTDTQYF.

The sample holds one count of this clone. The rearrangement uses TRBV7-9 and TRBJ1-2; D is unresolved. Germline values: CDR1 SEHNR, CDR2 FQNEAQ (reference sequence). Between the trimmed V and J ends, which lost 2 bases and 7 bases, there was a span of 8 bases. This CDR3 comprises 12 residues. This CDR3 is CASSLLLGGYTF. The CDR3, as DNA: TGTGCCAGCAGCTTACTGCTAGGTGGCTACACCTTC.

The V and J genes are TRBV10-1 and TRBJ2-7; no clear D gene. Per the germline V gene, CDR1 is WNHNN and CDR2 is SYGVQD (reference sequence). The germline V and J ends were trimmed by 9 bases and 3 bases, with 18 bases remaining between them. The CDR3 has 14 residues. DNA for the CDR3: TGCGCCAGTAGAGACGGAGCCGTCTTCTACGAGCAGTACTTC. Translating it yields CASRDGAVFYEQYF.

The chain is built from TRBV27 and TRBJ1-1, with TRBD1 matching 7 bases. Germline V CDR1 and CDR2: MNHEY, SMNVEV (reference sequence). Trimming at V came to 3 bases and at J to 7 bases, leaving 5 bases not matched to a gene. The length of the CDR3 is 13 residues. CDR3 in amino acids: CASSFWDSREAFF. The DNA of the CDR3 is TGTGCCAGCAGTTTCTGGGACAGCCGTGAAGCTTTCTTT.

Concerning this clone itself: Other DNA sequences in this specimen translate into the identical CDR3. This sequence joins TRBV28 and TRBJ2-7; D call uncertain. CDR1 is MDHEN, CDR2 SYDVKM, per germline. With 3 bases removed from V and 3 bases from J, the gap between germline ends came to 6 bases. The CDR3 extends over 12 amino acids. CDR3 residues: CASSFADYEQYF. Written as DNA, the CDR3 is TGTGCCAGCAGTTTTGCGGACTACGAGCAGTACTTC.

V gene TRBV6-5 combines with J gene TRBJ2-1, with 8 bases identical to TRBD1. Trimming removed 3 bases from V and 5 bases from J; junction bases left unmatched: 9. From germline, CDR1 is MNHEY and CDR2 SVGAGI. CDR3 size: 16 residues. The CDR3, as DNA: TGTGCCAGCAGTTATTTTTGGACAGGGACGGACAATGAGCAGTTCTTC. It codes for CASSYFWTGTDNEQFF.